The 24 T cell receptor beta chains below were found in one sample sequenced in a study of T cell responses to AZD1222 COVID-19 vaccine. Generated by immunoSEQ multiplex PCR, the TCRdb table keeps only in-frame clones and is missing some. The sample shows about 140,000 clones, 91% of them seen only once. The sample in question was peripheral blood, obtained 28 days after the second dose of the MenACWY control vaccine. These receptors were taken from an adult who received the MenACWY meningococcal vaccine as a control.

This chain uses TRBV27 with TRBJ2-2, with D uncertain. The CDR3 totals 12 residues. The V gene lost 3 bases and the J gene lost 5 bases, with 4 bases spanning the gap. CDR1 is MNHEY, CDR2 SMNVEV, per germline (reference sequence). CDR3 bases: TGTGCCAGCAGTTTCCAGACCGGGGAGCTGTTTTTT. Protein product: CASSFQTGELFF.

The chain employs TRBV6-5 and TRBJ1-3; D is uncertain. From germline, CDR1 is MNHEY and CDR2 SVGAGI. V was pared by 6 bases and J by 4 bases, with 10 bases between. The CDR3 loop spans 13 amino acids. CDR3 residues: CASSPVLGNTIYF. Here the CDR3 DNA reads TGTGCCAGCAGCCCGGTACTAGGAAACACCATATATTTT.

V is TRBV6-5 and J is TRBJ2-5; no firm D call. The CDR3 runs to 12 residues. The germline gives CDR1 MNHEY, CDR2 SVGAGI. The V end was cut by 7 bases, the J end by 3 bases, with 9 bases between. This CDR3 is CASMLGKETQYF. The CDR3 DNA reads TGTGCCAGCATGTTGGGGAAAGAGACCCAGTACTTC.

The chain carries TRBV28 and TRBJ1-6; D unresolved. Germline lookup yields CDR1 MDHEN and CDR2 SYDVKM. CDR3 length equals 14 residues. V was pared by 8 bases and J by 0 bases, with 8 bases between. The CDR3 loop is CASSSGSYNSPLHF. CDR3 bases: TGTGCCAGCTCCAGCGGCTCCTATAATTCACCCCTCCACTTT.

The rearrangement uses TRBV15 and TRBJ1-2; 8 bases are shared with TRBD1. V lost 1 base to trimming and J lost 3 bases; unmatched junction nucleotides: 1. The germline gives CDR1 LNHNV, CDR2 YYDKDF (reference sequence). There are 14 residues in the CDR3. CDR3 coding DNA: TGTGCCACCAGCAGAGCGGACAGGGACTATGGCTACACCTTC. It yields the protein CATSRADRDYGYTF. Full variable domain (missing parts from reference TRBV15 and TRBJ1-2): DAMVIQNPRYQVTQFGKPVTLSCSQTLNHNVMYWYQQKSSQAPKLLFHYYDKDFNNEADTPDNFQSRRPNTSFCFLDIRSPGLGDTAMYLCATSRADRDYGYTFGSGTRLTVV.

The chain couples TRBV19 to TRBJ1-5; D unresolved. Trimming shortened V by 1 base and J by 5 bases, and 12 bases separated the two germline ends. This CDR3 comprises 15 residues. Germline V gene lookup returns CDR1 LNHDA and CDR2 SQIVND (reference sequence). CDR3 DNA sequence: TGTGCCAGTAGTATAGGGATGGGGTACGATCAGCCCCAGCATTTT. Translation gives CASSIGMGYDQPQHF.

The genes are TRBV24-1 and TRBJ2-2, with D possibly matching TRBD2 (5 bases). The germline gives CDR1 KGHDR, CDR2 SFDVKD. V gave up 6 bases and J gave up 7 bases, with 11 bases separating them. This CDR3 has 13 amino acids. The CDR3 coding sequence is TGTGCCACCAGTCCCGGACTTCGCGGGGAGCTGTTTTTT. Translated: CATSPGLRGELFF.

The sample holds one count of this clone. The CDR3 region is CASSSRQGIGARETYEQYF. In DNA form, the CDR3 reads TGCGCCAGCAGCTCGCGACAGGGGATTGGCGCTAGAGAGACCTACGAGCAGTACTTC. The chain is built from TRBV5-1 and TRBJ2-7, with 8 bases aligning to TRBD1. CDR1 and CDR2 from the germline V gene are SGHRS and YFSETQ. With V trimmed by 3 bases and J by 2 bases, 19 bases remained unmatched. The CDR3 totals 19 residues. Full variable domain (missing parts from reference TRBV5-1 and TRBJ2-7): KAGVTQTPRYLIKTRGQQVTLSCSPISGHRSVSWYQQTPGQGLQFLFEYFSETQRNKGNFPGRFSGRQFSNSRSEMNVSTLELGDSALYLCASSSRQGIGARETYEQYFGPGTRLTVT.

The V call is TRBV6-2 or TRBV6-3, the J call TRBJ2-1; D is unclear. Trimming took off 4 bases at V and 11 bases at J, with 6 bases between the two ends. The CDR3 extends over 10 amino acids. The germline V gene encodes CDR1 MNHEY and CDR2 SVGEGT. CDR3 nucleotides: TGTGCCAGCAGTTCGGGTCAGCAGTTCTTC. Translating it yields CASSSGQQFF.

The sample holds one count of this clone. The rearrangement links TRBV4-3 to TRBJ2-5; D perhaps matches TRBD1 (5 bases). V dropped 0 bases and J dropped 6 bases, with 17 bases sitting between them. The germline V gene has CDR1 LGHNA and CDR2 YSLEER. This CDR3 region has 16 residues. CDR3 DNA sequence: TGCGCCAGCAGCCAAGATTTAGGGCAGGGAAGGCAGACCCAGTACTTC. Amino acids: CASSQDLGQGRQTQYF.

CDR3: CAIGLAGSTDTQYF. The CDR3 region has the DNA TGTGCCATCGGACTAGCGGGGAGCACAGATACGCAGTATTTT. The rearrangement joins TRBV10-3 to TRBJ2-3; 12 bases fit TRBD2. Germline V CDR1 and CDR2: ENHRY, SYGVKD. The CDR3 extends over 14 amino acids. The junction had 0 bases not matched to a gene; V was cut back by 8 bases and J by 0 bases.

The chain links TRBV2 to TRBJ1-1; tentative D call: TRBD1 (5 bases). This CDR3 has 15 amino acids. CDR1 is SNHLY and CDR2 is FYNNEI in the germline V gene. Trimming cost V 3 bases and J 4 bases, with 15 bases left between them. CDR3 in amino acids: CASSEQGGSTTEAFF. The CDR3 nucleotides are TGTGCCAGCAGTGAGCAGGGTGGGTCGACCACTGAAGCTTTCTTT.

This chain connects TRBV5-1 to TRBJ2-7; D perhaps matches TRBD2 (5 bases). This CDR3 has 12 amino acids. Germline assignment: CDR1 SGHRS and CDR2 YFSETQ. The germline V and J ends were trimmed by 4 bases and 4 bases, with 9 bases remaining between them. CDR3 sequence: CASSVPGYEQYF. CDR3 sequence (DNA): TGCGCCAGCAGCGTACCGGGGTACGAGCAGTACTTC.

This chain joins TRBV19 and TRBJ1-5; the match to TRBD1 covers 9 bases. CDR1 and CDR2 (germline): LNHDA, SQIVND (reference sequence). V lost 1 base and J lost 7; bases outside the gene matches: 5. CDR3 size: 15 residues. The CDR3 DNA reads TGTGCCAGTAGTATAGCGGGACAGGGTGACCAGCCCCAGCATTTT. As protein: CASSIAGQGDQPQHF.

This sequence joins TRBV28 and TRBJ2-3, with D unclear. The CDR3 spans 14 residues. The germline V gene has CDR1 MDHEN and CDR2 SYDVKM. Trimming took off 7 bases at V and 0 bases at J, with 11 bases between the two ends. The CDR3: CASTVASSTDTQYF. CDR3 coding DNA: TGTGCCAGCACCGTGGCTTCTAGCACAGATACGCAGTATTTT.

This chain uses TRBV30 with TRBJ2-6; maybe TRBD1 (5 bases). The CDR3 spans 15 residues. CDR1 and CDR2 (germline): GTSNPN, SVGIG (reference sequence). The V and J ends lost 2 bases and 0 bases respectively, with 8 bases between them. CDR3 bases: TGTGCCTGGAGTCCAGGGAACTCTGGGGCCAACGTCCTGACTTTC. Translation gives CAWSPGNSGANVLTF. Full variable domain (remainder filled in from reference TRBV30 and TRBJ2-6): SQTIHQWPATLVQPVGSPLSLECTVEGTSNPNLYWYRQAAGRGLQLLFYSVGIGQISSEVPQNLSASRPQDRQFILSSKKLLLSDSGFYLCAWSPGNSGANVLTFGAGSRLTVL.

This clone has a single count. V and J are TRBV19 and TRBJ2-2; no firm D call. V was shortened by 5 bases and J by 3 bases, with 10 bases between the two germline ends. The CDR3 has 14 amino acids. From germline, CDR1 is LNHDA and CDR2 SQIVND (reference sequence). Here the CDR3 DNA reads TGTGCCAGTAGTCGACGTGAGGACACCGGGGAGCTGTTTTTT. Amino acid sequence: CASSRREDTGELFF.

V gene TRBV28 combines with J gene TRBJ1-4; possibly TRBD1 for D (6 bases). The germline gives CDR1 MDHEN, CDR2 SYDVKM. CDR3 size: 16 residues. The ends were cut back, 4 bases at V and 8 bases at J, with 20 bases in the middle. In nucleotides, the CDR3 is TGTGCCAGCAGTTCCCAACAGGGTTATGTGACGGAAAAACTGTTTTTT. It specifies CASSSQQGYVTEKLFF.

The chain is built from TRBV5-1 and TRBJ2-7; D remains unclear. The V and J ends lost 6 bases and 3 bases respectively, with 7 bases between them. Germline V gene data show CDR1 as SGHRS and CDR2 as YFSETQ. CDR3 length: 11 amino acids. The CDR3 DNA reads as TGCGCCAGCACCGGCCACTACGAGCAGTACTTC. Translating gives CASTGHYEQYF.

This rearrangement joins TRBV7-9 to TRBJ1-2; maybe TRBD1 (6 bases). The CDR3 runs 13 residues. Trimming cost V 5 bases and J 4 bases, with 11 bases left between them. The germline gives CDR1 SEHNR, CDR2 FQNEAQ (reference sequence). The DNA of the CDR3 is TGTGCCAGCAGCCTAGGGGGTGCCTATGGCTACACCTTC. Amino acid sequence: CASSLGGAYGYTF.

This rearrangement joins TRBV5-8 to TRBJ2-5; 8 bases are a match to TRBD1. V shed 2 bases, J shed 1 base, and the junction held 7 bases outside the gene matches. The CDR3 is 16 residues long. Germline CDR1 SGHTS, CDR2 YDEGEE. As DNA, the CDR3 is TGTGCCAGCAGCTTTCCAGCTGGACAGGGCCAAGAGACCCAGTACTTC. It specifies CASSFPAGQGQETQYF.

The CDR3 is CASSGQGANSPLHF. CDR3 DNA: TGTGCCAGCAGTGGACAGGGGGCTAATTCACCCCTCCACTTT. The chain carries TRBV9 and TRBJ1-6, with 11 positions matching TRBD1. CDR1 is SGDLS, CDR2 YYNGEE, per germline. V was pared by 5 bases and J by 6 bases, with 1 base of the junction left unmatched. The CDR3 is 14 amino acids.

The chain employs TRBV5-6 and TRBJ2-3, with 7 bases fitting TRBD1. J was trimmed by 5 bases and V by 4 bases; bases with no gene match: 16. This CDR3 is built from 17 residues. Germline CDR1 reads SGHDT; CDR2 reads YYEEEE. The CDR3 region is CASSTGQPGPAVDTQYF. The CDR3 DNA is TGTGCCAGCAGCACGGGACAGCCGGGACCAGCGGTAGATACGCAGTATTTT.

The CDR3, as DNA: TGTGCCAGCAGTGGGATAGCGGTCCACGAGCAGTACTTC. This sequence encodes CASSGIAVHEQYF. This chain links TRBV2 with TRBJ2-7; a weak D match, TRBD2 (6 bases). Trimming left V 4 bases short and J 5 bases short, with 12 bases between. This CDR3 region has 13 residues. CDR1 SNHLY and CDR2 FYNNEI come from the germline V gene.